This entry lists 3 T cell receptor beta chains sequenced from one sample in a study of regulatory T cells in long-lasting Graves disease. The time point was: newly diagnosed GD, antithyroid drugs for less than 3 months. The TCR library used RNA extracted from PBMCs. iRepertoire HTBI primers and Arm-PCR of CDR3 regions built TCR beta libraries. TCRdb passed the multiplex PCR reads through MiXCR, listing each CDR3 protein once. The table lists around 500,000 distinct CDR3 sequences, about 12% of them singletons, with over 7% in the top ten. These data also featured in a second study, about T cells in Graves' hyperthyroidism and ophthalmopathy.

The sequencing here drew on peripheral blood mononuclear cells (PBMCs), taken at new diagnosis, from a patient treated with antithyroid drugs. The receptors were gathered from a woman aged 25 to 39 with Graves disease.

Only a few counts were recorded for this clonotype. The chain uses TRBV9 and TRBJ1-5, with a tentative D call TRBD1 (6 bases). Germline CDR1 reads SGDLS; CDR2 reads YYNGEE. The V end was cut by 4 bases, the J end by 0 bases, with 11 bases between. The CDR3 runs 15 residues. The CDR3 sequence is CASSPGVISNQPQHF. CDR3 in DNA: TGTGCCAGCAGCCCAGGGGTGATTAGCAATCAGCCCCAGCATTTT. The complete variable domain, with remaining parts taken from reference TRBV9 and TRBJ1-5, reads DSGVTQTPKHLITATGQRVTLRCSPRSGDLSVYWYQQSLDQGLQFLIQYYNGEERAKGNILERFSAQQFPDLHSELNLSSLELGDSALYFCASSPGVISNQPQHFGDGTRLSIL.

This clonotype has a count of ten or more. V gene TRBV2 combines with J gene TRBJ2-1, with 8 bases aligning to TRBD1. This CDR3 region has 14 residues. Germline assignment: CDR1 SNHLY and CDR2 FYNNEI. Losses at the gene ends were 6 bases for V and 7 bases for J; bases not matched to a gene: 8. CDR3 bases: TGTGCCAGCAGCGCCGACAGGGGAACGAATGAGCAGTTCTTC. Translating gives CASSADRGTNEQFF.

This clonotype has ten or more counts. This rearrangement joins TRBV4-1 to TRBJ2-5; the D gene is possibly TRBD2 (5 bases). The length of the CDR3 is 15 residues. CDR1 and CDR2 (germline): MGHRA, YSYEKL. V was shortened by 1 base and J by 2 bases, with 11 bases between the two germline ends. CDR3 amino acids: CASSQGRLPQETQYF. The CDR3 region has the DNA TGCGCCAGCAGCCAAGGGAGACTACCACAAGAGACCCAGTACTTC.